A single sample is the source of the 31 T cell receptor beta chains below, sequenced in a study of cytotoxic CD8 clonotypes in ibrutinib-treated CLL. Sequenced by immunoSEQ multiplex PCR; TCRdb stores in-frame clones only, minus some. Of about 5,500 clones in the sample, about two thirds are singletons; the top ten hold 35% to 50%. The sequencing here drew on PBMCs, taken before ibrutinib treatment. The receptors come from a human donor with chronic lymphocytic leukemia.

The chain combines TRBV2 with TRBJ2-2; D could derive from TRBD1 or TRBD2 (5 bases each). CDR1 and CDR2 from the germline V gene are SNHLY and FYNNEI. V dropped 4 bases and J dropped 13 bases, with 22 bases sitting between them. CDR3 length equals 15 residues. The CDR3 DNA sequence: TGTGCCAGCAGTGCCCGGGACCCCTACGACGGGTTGCTGTTTTTT. Its translation: CASSARDPYDGLLFF.

The CDR3 here is CASSFTGGTEAFF. In nucleotides, the CDR3 is TGTGCCAGCAGCTTCACAGGGGGCACTGAAGCTTTCTTT. This chain uses TRBV7-3 with TRBJ1-1; TRBD1 agrees at 8 bases. Germline CDR1 is SGHTA and CDR2 is FQGTGA. CDR3 size: 13 residues. V was pared by 3 bases and J by 4 bases, with 1 base of the junction left unmatched.

The V gene is TRBV5-4, the J gene TRBJ2-1; 8 positions agree with TRBD1. The CDR3 is made up of 16 amino acids. Germline CDR1 reads SGHNT; CDR2 reads YYREEE (reference sequence). V shed 4 bases and J 10 bases; nucleotides not matched to a gene: 16. The CDR3 sequence is CASSPALGQDIREQFF. The CDR3 bases are TGTGCCAGCAGCCCGGCCCTGGGACAGGATATTCGGGAGCAGTTCTTC. Full variable domain (rest looked up from reference TRBV5-4 and TRBJ2-1): ETGVTQSPTHLIKTRGQQVTLRCSSQSGHNTVSWYQQALGQGPQFIFQYYREEENGRGNFPPRFSGLQFPNYSSELNVNALELDDSALYLCASSPALGQDIREQFFGPGTRLTVL.

This chain links TRBV5-1 with TRBJ1-2; D remains unclear. The germline CDR1 and CDR2 sequences are SGHRS and YFSETQ. V dropped 2 bases and J dropped 1 base, with 9 bases sitting between them. The CDR3 runs 14 residues. The CDR3 DNA sequence: TGCGCCAGCAGCTTACACGATAATAACTATGGCTACACCTTC. This sequence encodes CASSLHDNNYGYTF.

The V and J genes are TRBV7-9 and TRBJ2-7; 8 bases map to TRBD1. This CDR3 contains 12 residues. CDR1 is SEHNR, CDR2 FQNEAQ, per germline (reference sequence). V was clipped by 4 bases and J by 6 bases; unmatched bases: 2. The CDR3: CASSWDRSEQYF. CDR3 bases: TGTGCCAGCAGCTGGGACAGGAGCGAGCAGTACTTC.

The chain has TRBV7-8 and TRBJ2-7; D call uncertain. The length of the CDR3 is 14 residues. Germline assignment: CDR1 SGHVS and CDR2 FQNEAQ. V shed 1 base and J shed 4 bases, with 11 bases lying between them. CDR3 in amino acids: CASSLDLSGYEQYF. The DNA for the CDR3 is TGTGCCAGCAGCTTAGACCTCTCGGGTTACGAGCAGTACTTC.

The chain is built from TRBV5-1 and TRBJ2-3; 9 bases match TRBD2. The length of the CDR3 is 18 residues. Trimming at V came to 5 bases and at J to 0 bases, leaving 13 bases not matched to a gene. Germline lookup yields CDR1 SGHRS and CDR2 YFSETQ. CDR3 coding DNA: TGCGCCAGCAGACGGGTAGCGGGGGAGGTGATGAGCACAGATACGCAGTATTTT. Encoded protein: CASRRVAGEVMSTDTQYF. Full variable domain (missing parts from reference TRBV5-1 and TRBJ2-3): KAGVTQTPRYLIKTRGQQVTLSCSPISGHRSVSWYQQTPGQGLQFLFEYFSETQRNKGNFPGRFSGRQFSNSRSEMNVSTLELGDSALYLCASRRVAGEVMSTDTQYFGPGTRLTVL.

CDR3 sequence (DNA): TGTGCCAGCAGGGGCACCGGGACAGCGTATGGCTACACCTTC. Translation: CASRGTGTAYGYTF. The gene calls are TRBV25-1 and TRBJ1-2; 7 bases are shared with TRBD1. The germline gives CDR1 MGHDK, CDR2 SYGVNS. The V gene end was trimmed by 6 bases and the J gene end by 5 bases; junction bases not matched to a gene: 9. This CDR3 has 14 residues.

The chain couples TRBV5-1 to TRBJ2-5; 9 positions agree with TRBD1. With V trimmed by 3 bases and J by 2 bases, 8 bases remained unmatched. The germline V gene encodes CDR1 SGHRS and CDR2 YFSETQ. The CDR3 extends over 16 amino acids. CDR3 loop: CASSYGQGNRQETQYF. DNA for the CDR3: TGCGCCAGCAGCTACGGACAGGGGAATCGTCAAGAGACCCAGTACTTC.

The chain uses TRBV11-2 and TRBJ1-2, with D perhaps TRBD1 (5 bases). Trimming pared 1 base from V and 5 bases from J, leaving 8 bases between. In germline, CDR1 is SGHAT, CDR2 FQNNGV. This CDR3 region has 13 residues. The CDR3 spells CASSLVEGYGYTF. The CDR3, as DNA: TGTGCCAGCAGCTTAGTAGAGGGGTATGGCTACACCTTC. Using reference TRBV11-2 and TRBJ1-2 for the parts outside the CDR3, the full variable domain is EAGVAQSPRYKIIEKRQSVAFWCNPISGHATLYWYQQILGQGPKLLIQFQNNGVVDDSQLPKDRFSAERLKGVDSTLKIQPAKLEDSAVYLCASSLVEGYGYTFGSGTRLTVV.

The chain combines TRBV5-6 with TRBJ2-1; D is possibly TRBD1 or TRBD2 (6 bases each). Trimming stripped 3 bases from V and 1 base from J, with 11 bases between. CDR3 length: 15 amino acids. Germline lookup yields CDR1 SGHDT and CDR2 YYEEEE. In DNA form, the CDR3 reads TGTGCCAGCAGCTCATCGGGGGCATCCTACAATGAGCAGTTCTTC. As protein: CASSSSGASYNEQFF.

Sample share makes this clone medium-sized. This chain joins TRBV5-6 and TRBJ1-2; D gene unclear. Germline loops: CDR1 SGHDT, CDR2 YYEEEE. Deletions cut 0 bases from V and 1 base from J, with 13 bases between. This CDR3 comprises 16 residues. The CDR3 sequence is CASSLDGLPFNYGYTF. The CDR3 DNA reads TGTGCCAGCAGCTTGGATGGACTCCCATTTAACTATGGCTACACCTTC.

This clone was detected only a few times. The gene calls are TRBV29-1 and TRBJ1-2; TRBD1 aligns across 10 bases. The CDR3 spans 13 residues. Trimming took 2 bases from V and 7 from J; bases not matched to a gene: 4. CDR1 and CDR2 (germline): SQVTM, ANQGSEA. CDR3 sequence reads: CSVETTGGGGYTF. The CDR3 coding sequence is TGCAGCGTTGAAACGACAGGGGGCGGTGGCTACACCTTC.

The sample holds a few counts of this clone. The V and J genes are TRBV5-4 and TRBJ2-2, with 8 nucleotides matching TRBD2. Germline V CDR1 and CDR2: SGHNT, YYREEE (reference sequence). The CDR3 is made up of 18 amino acids. V gave up 4 bases and J gave up 2 bases; unmatched junction bases: 13. Here the CDR3 DNA reads TGTGCCAGCAGCGGGGGGCCAGCGGGGGCCCAAAACACCGGGGAGCTGTTTTTT. This sequence encodes CASSGGPAGAQNTGELFF.

J is TRBJ2-2 and V is TRBV9; 8 bases fit TRBD2. The J segment lost 4 bases and the V segment lost 6 bases, leaving 5 bases of the junction unmatched. CDR3 length: 14 residues. Germline V CDR1 and CDR2: SGDLS, YYNGEE. The CDR3 here is CASTGLAGTGELFF. DNA for the CDR3: TGTGCCAGCACCGGACTAGCAGGCACCGGGGAGCTGTTTTTT.

This clone was seen a handful of times. The chain joins TRBV4-1 to TRBJ2-1; a possible D gene is TRBD1 (8 bases). V lost 0 bases and J 3 bases, leaving 24 bases between the germline ends. There are 20 residues in the CDR3. Germline V gene sequence: CDR1 MGHRA, CDR2 YSYEKL. The CDR3 region has the DNA TGCGCCAGCAGCCAAGAGCCACCGGACAGGGTCCAGCGGGGCTACAATGAGCAGTTCTTC. Encoded protein: CASSQEPPDRVQRGYNEQFF.

V usage is TRBV16 and J usage is TRBJ1-3; D remains ambiguous. V lost 4 bases to trimming and J lost 0 bases, with 7 bases between them. This CDR3 is 14 amino acids long. Germline CDR1 is KGHSY and CDR2 is FQNENV. The CDR3 region is CASSPLVSGNTIYF. DNA for the CDR3: TGTGCCAGCAGCCCGTTGGTCTCTGGAAACACCATATATTTT. The full variable domain, with the rest looked up from reference TRBV16 and TRBJ1-3, is GEEVAQTPKHLVRGEGQKAKLYCAPIKGHSYVFWYQQVLKNEFKFLISFQNENVFDETGMPKERFSAKCLPNSPCSLEIQATKLEDSAVYFCASSPLVSGNTIYFGEGSWLTVV.

This chain uses TRBV11-2 with TRBJ1-2; D is possibly TRBD1 (5 bases). In germline, CDR1 is SGHAT, CDR2 FQNNGV. This CDR3 has 15 residues. V was shortened by 3 bases and J by 2 bases, with 13 bases between the two germline ends. CDR3 in DNA: TGTGCCAGCAGCTTTGATACGGGGGGGAACTATGGCTACACCTTC. Protein product: CASSFDTGGNYGYTF.

V and J are TRBV7-3 and TRBJ2-5; possible D gene TRBD2, 5 bases. V was pared by 5 bases and J by 2 bases, with 18 bases between. This CDR3 has 16 amino acids. In germline, CDR1 is SGHTA, CDR2 FQGTGA. The chain's CDR3 is CASSLTSLGGQETQYF. The CDR3 nucleotides read TGTGCCAGCAGCCTCACCTCACTAGGCGGACAAGAGACCCAGTACTTC.

This chain uses TRBV19 with TRBJ1-1; D call uncertain. V lost 0 bases and J lost 0, with 17 bases in between. This CDR3 has 18 amino acids. In germline, CDR1 is LNHDA, CDR2 SQIVND (reference sequence). CDR3: CASSIEFGAEFMNTEAFF. DNA of the CDR3: TGTGCCAGTAGTATAGAGTTTGGTGCGGAGTTCATGAACACTGAAGCTTTCTTT. Filled out from reference TRBV19 and TRBJ1-1, the complete variable domain reads DGGITQSPKYLFRKEGQNVTLSCEQNLNHDAMYWYRQDPGQGLRLIYYSQIVNDFQKGDIAEGYSVSREKKESFPLTVTSAQKNPTAFYLCASSIEFGAEFMNTEAFFGQGTRLTVV.

The gene calls are TRBV6-1 and TRBJ1-1; 7 bases map to TRBD1. Germline CDR1 MNHNS, CDR2 SASEGT. J lost 4 bases, V lost 4 bases, and 9 bases had no gene match. The CDR3 consists of 15 residues. The CDR3 is CASSGWDSRGTEAFF. The DNA for the CDR3 is TGTGCCAGCAGTGGATGGGACAGTAGAGGCACTGAAGCTTTCTTT.

The chain has TRBV2 and TRBJ2-5; 14 positions agree with TRBD2. The CDR3 has 15 residues. V shed 9 bases, J shed 3 bases, and the junction held 6 bases outside the gene matches. Germline values: CDR1 SNHLY, CDR2 FYNNEI. In DNA, the CDR3 is TGTGCCAGTGAGGGACTAGCGGGGGTGGAAGAGACCCAGTACTTC. It specifies CASEGLAGVEETQYF.

This clone has more than one count but fewer than ten. The genes are TRBV7-9 and TRBJ1-6; 11 bases are a match to TRBD1. The CDR3 totals 15 residues. The J segment lost 9 bases and the V segment lost 5 bases, leaving 6 bases of the junction unmatched. Germline CDR1 reads SEHNR; CDR2 reads FQNEAQ (reference sequence). For the CDR3, the DNA is TGTGCCAGCAGCCGAACCGGGACAGGGGGTTCACCCCTCCACTTT. This gives the protein CASSRTGTGGSPLHF.

This clone appeared a few times. This chain connects TRBV6-5 to TRBJ1-1, with D unresolved. The CDR3 covers 15 residues. Germline CDR1 reads MNHEY; CDR2 reads SVGAGI. Trimming took off 2 bases at V and 1 base at J, with 11 bases between the two ends. The CDR3 sequence is CASSYVGIKNTEAFF. The CDR3 region has the DNA TGTGCCAGCAGTTACGTGGGAATCAAGAACACTGAAGCTTTCTTT.

The genes are TRBV19 and TRBJ2-1, with D maybe TRBD2 (5 bases). The ends were cut back, 7 bases at V and 0 bases at J, with 13 bases in the middle. Germline loops: CDR1 LNHDA, CDR2 SQIVND (reference sequence). There are 15 residues in the CDR3. The DNA for the CDR3 is TGTGCCAGTAAGGGAGAACCTAACTCCTACAATGAGCAGTTCTTC. Residues: CASKGEPNSYNEQFF.

A few counts support this clone. J is TRBJ1-1 and V is TRBV29-1, with 7 bases lining up with TRBD1. The CDR3 loop spans 13 amino acids. The trim removed 6 bases at V and 0 bases at J, leaving 4 bases unmatched. Germline V gives CDR1 SQVTM, CDR2 ANQGSEA. The CDR3 nucleotides are TGCAGCGTCACGGGACAGATGAACACTGAAGCTTTCTTT. Translated, it gives CSVTGQMNTEAFF.

This clone appeared a few times. This rearrangement joins TRBV7-9 to TRBJ1-4; 8 nucleotides agree with TRBD1. V lost 5 bases to trimming and J lost 5 bases; unmatched junction nucleotides: 7. This CDR3 region has 15 residues. The V gene's germline CDR1 is SEHNR and CDR2 FQNEAQ (reference sequence). CDR3 sequence reads: CASSTRQGWNEKLFF. CDR3 DNA: TGTGCCAGCAGCACCCGACAGGGGTGGAATGAAAAACTGTTTTTT.

The CDR3 nucleotides read TGTGCCAGCAGCGTAGAGGGGACAGGCCCCTACGAGCAGTACTTC. Translation: CASSVEGTGPYEQYF. This sequence joins TRBV9 and TRBJ2-7; 8 bases match TRBD1. The trim removed 0 bases at V and 2 bases at J, leaving 4 bases unmatched. CDR3 length: 15 amino acids. Germline V lookup: CDR1 SGDLS, CDR2 YYNGEE.

This clone was seen only a few times. The rearrangement uses TRBV19 and TRBJ2-7; 10 positions match TRBD1. After removal of 2 bases from V and 3 bases from J, the junction contained 4 bases not matched to a gene. Germline V gene sequence: CDR1 LNHDA, CDR2 SQIVND (reference sequence). This CDR3 is built from 15 residues. The CDR3 coding sequence is TGTGCCAGTAGTATAAGGGGACAGGGGCTCTACGAGCAGTACTTC. Its protein product is CASSIRGQGLYEQYF.

V gene TRBV6-6 combines with J gene TRBJ2-1, with 9 bases matching TRBD1. The V segment lost 2 bases and the J segment 4 bases; nucleotides outside the gene matches: 3. CDR3 length: 15 residues. Germline V gene data show CDR1 as MNHNY and CDR2 as SVGAGI (reference sequence). CDR3 loop: CASSYGTGPYNEQFF. In DNA form, the CDR3 reads TGTGCCAGCAGTTACGGGACAGGGCCATACAATGAGCAGTTCTTC.

The rearrangement joins TRBV4-1 to TRBJ1-3; a possible D gene is TRBD1 (6 bases). Germline V gives CDR1 MGHRA, CDR2 YSYEKL. The CDR3 sequence is 14 residues long. Trimming pared 5 bases from V and 7 bases from J, leaving 15 bases between. Here the CDR3 DNA reads TGCGCCAGCAGCTCCCTGGGGGGGGCGAACACCATATATTTT. Protein sequence: CASSSLGGANTIYF.